The 27 T cell receptor beta chains reported below all come from one sample, sequenced in a study of T cell repertoires in cytomegalovirus infection. TCRdb itself ran the reads through MiXCR, one entry per CDR3 protein. In the table there are hundreds of thousands of distinct CDR3 sequences, roughly 26% of which are singletons. Material for sequencing was CD8+ T cells from PBMCs. These receptors all come from a human donor in good health (CMV status not recorded). Some clones in this sample may be carry-over from other donors' samples.

V is TRBV20-1 and J is TRBJ1-6; TRBD1 might be the D (5 bases). The germline V and J ends were trimmed by 5 bases and 7 bases, with 18 bases remaining between them. The CDR3 runs 15 residues. Per germline, CDR1 DFQATT and CDR2 SNEGSKA (reference sequence). The CDR3 loop reads CSAPAVYRTNSPLHF. CDR3 DNA: TGCAGTGCTCCCGCCGTGTACAGGACCAATTCACCCCTCCACTTT.

This clonotype showed up just a few times. This chain uses TRBV12-5 with TRBJ2-3, with TRBD1 matching over 7 bases. CDR3 length equals 17 residues. The J segment lost 2 bases and the V segment lost 1 base, leaving 9 bases of the junction unmatched. Germline CDR1 LGHNT, CDR2 FRNRAP. The CDR3 nucleotides read TGTGCTAGTGGTTTGGGGGACAGTGCACACATCACAGATACGCAGTATTTT. It yields the protein CASGLGDSAHITDTQYF.

The chain employs TRBV27 and TRBJ2-7; 9 bases are shared with TRBD1. V shed 5 bases and J 2 bases; nucleotides not matched to a gene: 4. Germline V gene data show CDR1 as MNHEY and CDR2 as SMNVEV (reference sequence). The CDR3 length is 14 residues. In nucleotides, the CDR3 is TGTGCCAGCAGTCGGGGACAGGGTCCCTACGAGCAGTACGTC. It yields the protein CASSRGQGPYEQYV.

The table lists this clonotype with a few counts. This sequence joins TRBV6-6 and TRBJ2-1, with D possibly TRBD2 on 5 matching bases. The V end lost 6 bases, the J end lost 8 bases, and 14 bases lay between the germline ends. Germline V gives CDR1 MNHNY, CDR2 SVGAGI (reference sequence). The CDR3 covers 13 residues. CDR3 region: CASRQGSSYEQFF. Here the CDR3 DNA reads TGTGCCAGCAGACAAGGGAGTTCCTATGAGCAGTTCTTC.

The table lists this clonotype with a few counts. The rearrangement uses TRBV28 and TRBJ2-1, with 8 bases matching TRBD1. CDR1 MDHEN and CDR2 SYDVKM come from the germline V gene. The CDR3 covers 13 residues. With 4 bases clipped from V and 8 bases from J, the junction kept 4 bases outside the gene matches. CDR3 sequence: CASSWTGFDEQFF. Here the CDR3 DNA reads TGTGCCAGCAGTTGGACAGGGTTCGATGAGCAGTTCTTC.

The chain links TRBV27 to TRBJ2-7, with D tentatively TRBD1 (6 bases). CDR1 is MNHEY and CDR2 is SMNVEV in the germline V gene (reference sequence). This CDR3 is 16 amino acids long. Between the trimmed V and J ends, which lost 5 bases and 3 bases, there was a span of 20 bases. CDR3 bases: TGTGCCAGCAGTACCCTACAGGGTACGTTTCGCTACGAGCAGTACTTC. Protein sequence: CASSTLQGTFRYEQYF.

J is TRBJ1-2 and V is TRBV6-4; D unresolved. CDR1 MRHNA and CDR2 SNTAGT come from the germline V gene. V lost 2 bases and J lost 4, with 11 bases in between. There are 14 residues in the CDR3. The CDR3 is CASSDGSTGYGYTF. The CDR3 DNA is TGTGCCAGCAGTGACGGTTCGACCGGCTATGGCTACACCTTC.

Concerning this clonotype: A much more abundant neighbour one base away suggests this may be a read error. V and J are TRBV12-3 or TRBV12-4 and TRBJ1-1; D ambiguous. Trimming cost V 1 base and J 8 bases, with 14 bases left between them. This CDR3 region has 14 residues. The CDR3 here is CASSLGAAVGEAFF. In DNA form, the CDR3 reads TGTGCCAGCAGTTTAGGGGCGGCAGTGGGGGAAGCTTTCTTT.

In its sample, this clonotype was seen many times. This rearrangement joins TRBV7-6 to TRBJ2-2; 10 bases are a match to TRBD2. This CDR3 is 15 amino acids long. From germline, CDR1 is SGHVS and CDR2 FNYEAQ. With V trimmed by 4 bases and J by 7 bases, 6 bases remained unmatched. The CDR3 loop is CASSSSGGAGGELFF. CDR3 coding DNA: TGTGCCAGCAGCTCCAGCGGGGGGGCTGGCGGGGAGCTGTTTTTT.

J is TRBJ2-1 and V is TRBV3-1; D may be TRBD2 (6 bases). Germline CDR1 is LGHDT and CDR2 is YNNKEL (reference sequence). V was cut by 6 bases and J by 5 bases, with 17 bases left in between. The CDR3 extends over 15 amino acids. CDR3 protein: CASSPQLGLDNEQFF. In DNA form, the CDR3 reads TGTGCCAGCAGTCCCCAATTGGGACTCGACAATGAGCAGTTCTTC.

Concerning this clonotype itself: One end of the junction varies from germline; a read error may be responsible. The chain couples TRBV6-1 to TRBJ2-3; TRBD2 aligns across 13 bases. The CDR3 length is 15 residues. Germline loops: CDR1 MNHNS, CDR2 SASEGT. The CDR3, as DNA: TGTGCCAACAGTGAAGGGACTAGCGGGGCAGATACGCAGTATTTT. Amino acids: CANSEGTSGADTQYF.

The V gene is TRBV5-1, the J gene TRBJ2-2; the match to TRBD1 covers 7 bases. V lost 7 bases to trimming and J lost 0 bases; unmatched junction nucleotides: 3. CDR3 size: 14 residues. Germline CDR1 and CDR2: SGHRS and YFSETQ. DNA of the CDR3: TGCGCCAGCTACGGGACAGCGAACACCGGGGAGCTGTTTTTT. Translating it yields CASYGTANTGELFF.

With regard to this clonotype: Just one base apart from a much larger clone, this may be a read error. The CDR3 bases are TGTGCCAGCAGCTTAGCGGGGGGCCTCGAGTCACCCATCCACTTT. It translates to CASSLAGGLESPIHF. This rearrangement joins TRBV7-9 to TRBJ1-6, with a tentative D call TRBD1 (6 bases). This CDR3 contains 15 residues. The germline CDR1 and CDR2 sequences are SEHNR and FQNEAQ (reference sequence).

The chain combines TRBV20-1 with TRBJ2-3; D is ambiguous. CDR3 length equals 12 residues. Germline V CDR1 and CDR2: DFQATT, SNEGSKA (reference sequence). V dropped 1 base and J dropped 6 bases, with 8 bases sitting between them. DNA for the CDR3: TGCAGTGCTAGAGTCCTCGGGGATACGCAGTATTTT. Translated: CSARVLGDTQYF.

There are a few counts of this clonotype. This rearrangement joins TRBV10-3 to TRBJ2-2; D not certain. V was clipped by 4 bases and J by 0 bases, with 12 bases between them. The CDR3 is 16 residues long. Germline-derived CDR1 and CDR2 are ENHRY and SYGVKD. The CDR3 region is CAISAAEATNTGELFF. In nucleotides, the CDR3 is TGTGCCATCAGTGCCGCGGAAGCCACGAACACCGGGGAGCTGTTTTTT.

This clonotype was recorded many times. The chain links TRBV4-1 to TRBJ2-1; 8 nucleotides agree with TRBD2. The CDR3 contains 18 residues. Germline loops: CDR1 MGHRA, CDR2 YSYEKL. The trim removed 0 bases at V and 8 bases at J, leaving 15 bases unmatched. The CDR3 spells CASSQEGTLTSGKDEQFF. The CDR3 nucleotides read TGCGCCAGCAGCCAAGAGGGAACTTTAACTAGCGGTAAGGATGAGCAGTTCTTC.

This clonotype was counted only a few times. The V and J genes are TRBV19 and TRBJ1-1; 8 bases are shared with TRBD1. In germline, CDR1 is LNHDA, CDR2 SQIVND (reference sequence). The CDR3 consists of 21 residues. With V trimmed by 10 bases and J by 0 bases, 28 bases remained unmatched. The CDR3 region is CATKWGTGDPRGTILNTEAFF. The DNA for the CDR3 is TGTGCCACTAAATGGGGGACAGGCGACCCTCGGGGGACCATCCTGAACACTGAAGCTTTCTTT.

Remarks on this clonotype: A much larger clone is a single base away; this may be a read error. The V and J genes are TRBV7-9 and TRBJ2-1; D is unresolved. Germline V CDR1 and CDR2: SEHNR, FQNEAQ (reference sequence). V lost 4 bases and J 6 bases, leaving 10 bases between the germline ends. The CDR3 sequence is 13 residues long. CDR3 in DNA: TGTGCCAGCAGCTCCGGACCTAGCAATGAGCAGTTCTTC. Translated, it gives CASSSGPSNEQFF.

This sequence joins TRBV3-1 and TRBJ1-2; 11 bases line up with TRBD1. V lost 4 bases, J lost 8 bases, and 9 bases stayed unmatched. This CDR3 has 15 residues. Germline lookup yields CDR1 LGHDT and CDR2 YNNKEL (reference sequence). Here the CDR3 reads CASSRGGQGAQGYTF. CDR3 bases: TGTGCCAGCAGCCGAGGAGGACAGGGGGCTCAAGGCTACACCTTC.

The genes are TRBV7-8 and TRBJ1-6; 8 nucleotides agree with TRBD1. Germline loops: CDR1 SGHVS, CDR2 FQNEAQ. J was trimmed by 6 bases and V by 5 bases; bases with no gene match: 18. This CDR3 region has 19 residues. The CDR3 is CASSPGRTFQGARNSPLHF. The DNA for the CDR3 is TGTGCCAGCAGCCCGGGACGGACCTTCCAGGGGGCCCGTAATTCACCCCTCCACTTT.

This clonotype was counted ten times or more. The V and J genes are TRBV7-8 and TRBJ1-4, with a possible D match to TRBD1 (6 bases). The V end lost 2 bases, the J end lost 4 bases, and 17 bases lay between the germline ends. The CDR3 is 17 residues long. The germline CDR1 and CDR2 sequences are SGHVS and FQNEAQ. CDR3 in amino acids: CASSLSVAGAINEKLFF. The CDR3 DNA follows: TGTGCCAGCAGCTTATCGGTTGCGGGGGCCATTAATGAAAAACTGTTTTTT.

This clonotype was recorded a few times. V and J are TRBV7-6 and TRBJ2-7; D is perhaps TRBD1 (5 bases). Trimming took off 1 base at V and 6 bases at J, with 13 bases between the two ends. This CDR3 is built from 14 residues. Germline values: CDR1 SGHVS, CDR2 FNYEAQ. CDR3 residues: CASSLEGQGSEQYF. The CDR3 coding sequence is TGTGCCAGCAGCTTAGAAGGACAAGGAAGCGAGCAGTACTTC.

This clonotype was observed a handful of times. The rearrangement joins TRBV19 to TRBJ1-2; D unclear. The length of the CDR3 is 14 residues. V dropped 0 bases and J dropped 8 bases, with 13 bases sitting between them. Germline loops: CDR1 LNHDA, CDR2 SQIVND (reference sequence). The CDR3 coding sequence is TGTGCCAGTAGTATAGATCGAGGGTATAACGGCTACACCTTC. Translated, it gives CASSIDRGYNGYTF.

Comments on this clonotype: Possible read error: a much larger clone is one base away. V usage is TRBV12-3 or TRBV12-4 and J usage is TRBJ2-3; 9 nucleotides match TRBD2. This CDR3 region has 17 residues. The CDR3 nucleotides are TGTGCCAACAGTCCATATCAGACTAGCGGAAGCACAGATACGCAGTATTTT. Translated, it gives CANSPYQTSGSTDTQYF.

This clonotype came up a few times. The chain employs TRBV6-6 and TRBJ2-2; perhaps TRBD1 as D (5 bases). V was shortened by 2 bases and J by 5 bases, with 15 bases between the two germline ends. Germline CDR1 and CDR2: MNHNY and SVGAGI (reference sequence). This CDR3 is 16 amino acids long. The CDR3 region is CASSYPDSHPTGELFF. In DNA form, the CDR3 reads TGTGCCAGCAGTTACCCCGACAGTCATCCTACCGGGGAGCTGTTTTTT.

This clonotype has a handful of counts. This sequence joins TRBV28 and TRBJ2-3; TRBD2 matches at 9 bases. This CDR3 is 15 amino acids long. V was clipped by 6 bases and J by 6 bases; unmatched bases: 10. CDR1 is MDHEN and CDR2 is SYDVKM in the germline V gene. The CDR3 loop reads CASSLCGGASDTQYF. The CDR3 DNA reads as TGTGCCAGCAGCTTGTGCGGGGGGGCCTCGGATACGCAGTATTTT.

On this clonotype itself: Being one base from a much bigger clone, this may be a read error. CDR3 in amino acids: CASGAEGPNEQFF. DNA of the CDR3: TGTGCCAGCGGAGCGGAGGGGCCCAATGAGCAGTTCTTC. The chain recombines TRBV7-2 with TRBJ2-1; maybe TRBD2 (6 bases). Trimming cost V 8 bases and J 6 bases, with 14 bases left between them. The CDR3 is 13 residues long. Germline CDR1 SGHTA, CDR2 FQGNSA.